The clone carrying this T cell receptor beta chain was found a few times. What it recognizes is unknown. TCRdb called the 5' RACE reads again in MiXCR, with one record for every CDR3 protein. The repertoire holds a few hundred thousand distinct CDR3 sequences, with approximately 7.4% as singletons. The sample originates from a study of CD8 T cells in ankylosing spondylitis. Broader study findings: Previously reported in reactive arthritis synovial fluid and blood were some of the motif variants. Characteristic of ankylosing spondylitis blood, it appeared, was a TCR beta motif comprising about eight highly homologous variants.

This CDR3 contains 15 residues. Germline loops: CDR1 SGHAT, CDR2 FQDESV (reference sequence). V was clipped by 3 bases and J by 2 bases; unmatched bases: 6. The TCR was taken from a male donor with ankylosing spondylitis. The sequencing sample was made of blood, either unsorted or a sorted T cell fraction (not recorded which). This rearrangement joins TRBV11-1 to TRBJ2-7; 8 bases agree with TRBD1. CDR3: CASSLGDRPTYEQYF. In nucleotides, the CDR3 is TGTGCCAGCAGCTTGGGGGACAGGCCCACCTACGAGCAGTACTTC.